These 29 T cell receptor beta chains were sequenced from one sample in a study of Ad26.COV2.S vaccination and SARS-CoV-2 variants. Profiled with immunoSEQ multiplex PCR; TCRdb holds only in-frame clones, not every one. The repertoire includes hundreds of thousands of clones, 80% to 90% of them detected once, and approximately 1.5% sits in the top ten. Treatment meaning: 15 to 20 received Ad26.COV2.S at low or high dose, single or two shots; a few received placebo; per-sample allocation not given. Day 63 after the first injection of vaccine or placebo was the sampling time. Sequencing used peripheral blood, obtained in a trial of Ad26.COV2.S vaccine versus placebo. These receptors were taken from a person between 18 and 65 years old who received the Ad26.COV2.S COVID-19 vaccine or a placebo.

The chain carries TRBV12-3 or TRBV12-4 and TRBJ1-5; no firm D call. This CDR3 has 13 amino acids. Trimming shortened V by 6 bases and J by 6 bases, and 12 bases separated the two germline ends. The DNA of the CDR3 is TGTGCCAGCAGGCAAGAAGGTAGTCAGCCCCAGCATTTT. Amino acids: CASRQEGSQPQHF.

This clone was counted a single time. V and J are TRBV27 and TRBJ2-5; no firm D call. Germline-derived CDR1 and CDR2 are MNHEY and SMNVEV (reference sequence). The CDR3 contains 14 residues. The V end was cut by 5 bases, the J end by 0 bases, with 10 bases between. CDR3 loop: CASSRTPYQETQYF. The CDR3 DNA is TGTGCCAGCAGTCGGACCCCGTACCAAGAGACCCAGTACTTC.

The rearrangement uses TRBV5-1 and TRBJ2-1; D assignment may be TRBD1 or TRBD2 (5 bases each). The CDR3 length is 18 residues. V was trimmed by 2 bases and J by 6 bases, leaving 24 bases between them. In germline, CDR1 is SGHRS, CDR2 YFSETQ. The CDR3 reads CASSLQAPGTRVGNEQFF. CDR3 bases: TGCGCCAGCAGCTTACAGGCTCCGGGAACCAGGGTGGGCAATGAGCAGTTCTTC.

J is TRBJ2-1 and V is TRBV19; D not certain. The CDR3 is made up of 15 amino acids. Trimming stripped 4 bases from V and 0 bases from J, with 10 bases between. CDR1 is LNHDA and CDR2 is SQIVND in the germline V gene (reference sequence). The CDR3 DNA sequence: TGTGCCAGTAGTACAAGTTGGAGCTCCTACAATGAGCAGTTCTTC. Residues: CASSTSWSSYNEQFF. Together with reference TRBV19 and TRBJ2-1, the CDR3 gives the full variable domain: DGGITQSPKYLFRKEGQNVTLSCEQNLNHDAMYWYRQDPGQGLRLIYYSQIVNDFQKGDIAEGYSVSREKKESFPLTVTSAQKNPTAFYLCASSTSWSSYNEQFFGPGTRLTVL.

The chain couples TRBV18 to TRBJ2-7; a weak D match, TRBD1 (5 bases). Trimming took off 3 bases at V and 5 bases at J, with 17 bases between the two ends. Germline values: CDR1 KGHSH, CDR2 LQKENI. The CDR3 runs 15 residues. Here the CDR3 reads CASSPVRAGADEQYF. The CDR3 region has the DNA TGTGCCAGCTCACCGGTCAGAGCTGGGGCTGACGAGCAGTACTTC.

The rearrangement links TRBV5-4 to TRBJ2-1, with TRBD2 identical over 11 bases. Germline values: CDR1 SGHNT, CDR2 YYREEE (reference sequence). This CDR3 spans 16 amino acids. V lost 1 base, J lost 3 bases, and 3 bases stayed unmatched. CDR3 loop: CASSLISGGDYNEQFF. The CDR3 bases are TGTGCCAGCAGCTTGATTAGCGGGGGGGACTACAATGAGCAGTTCTTC.

The table lists this clone with a count of one. The chain combines TRBV7-8 with TRBJ1-3; D is unclear. Germline lookup yields CDR1 SGHVS and CDR2 FQNEAQ. The germline V and J ends were trimmed by 4 bases and 2 bases, with 12 bases remaining between them. There are 15 residues in the CDR3. CDR3: CASSSIRGAGNTIYF. The CDR3 DNA follows: TGTGCCAGCAGCTCCATCCGCGGGGCTGGAAACACCATATATTTT.

This chain links TRBV7-2 with TRBJ2-7; D not certain. Trimming pared 0 bases from V and 3 bases from J, leaving 6 bases between. This CDR3 comprises 13 residues. Per germline, CDR1 SGHTA and CDR2 FQGNSA. The CDR3 region is CASSLAPYYEQYF. DNA for the CDR3: TGTGCCAGCAGCTTAGCGCCCTACTACGAGCAGTACTTC.

The rearrangement joins TRBV5-4 to TRBJ1-3, with D unclear. The CDR3 sequence is 15 residues long. Trimming stripped 0 bases from V and 0 bases from J, with 7 bases between. Per germline, CDR1 SGHNT and CDR2 YYREEE (reference sequence). In nucleotides, the CDR3 is TGTGCCAGCAGCTTGGGAGGAATCTCTGGAAACACCATATATTTT. Translation: CASSLGGISGNTIYF. Looking up the rest from reference TRBV5-4 and TRBJ1-3 gives the full variable domain: ETGVTQSPTHLIKTRGQQVTLRCSSQSGHNTVSWYQQALGQGPQFIFQYYREEENGRGNFPPRFSGLQFPNYSSELNVNALELDDSALYLCASSLGGISGNTIYFGEGSWLTVV.

This clone was seen only once. The chain combines TRBV6-5 with TRBJ2-7, with a tentative D call TRBD2 (5 bases). The CDR3 totals 15 residues. Germline CDR1 and CDR2: MNHEY and SVGAGI. Trimming stripped 0 bases from V and 6 bases from J, with 15 bases between. This CDR3 reads CASSYSSLVRVEQYF. As DNA, the CDR3 is TGTGCCAGCAGTTACTCCTCACTAGTACGGGTCGAGCAGTACTTC.

V and J are TRBV27 and TRBJ2-3; 8 nucleotides line up with TRBD2. The germline gives CDR1 MNHEY, CDR2 SMNVEV (reference sequence). The CDR3 spans 14 residues. Trimming at V came to 6 bases and at J to 5 bases, leaving 7 bases not matched to a gene. The CDR3 protein is CASSRGGPGDTQYF. The DNA for the CDR3 is TGTGCCAGCAGCCGGGGGGGCCCGGGAGATACGCAGTATTTT.

The genes are TRBV6-6 and TRBJ2-5; D remains unclear. Germline values: CDR1 MNHNY, CDR2 SVGAGI (reference sequence). CDR3 length: 14 residues. Trimming left V 5 bases short and J 5 bases short, with 15 bases between. CDR3 protein: CASSRLGLGETQYF. The CDR3 DNA sequence: TGTGCCAGCAGTCGACTCGGATTGGGGGAGACCCAGTACTTC.

Only a few counts were recorded for this clone. The rearrangement joins TRBV7-9 to TRBJ1-4, with TRBD1 matching 7 bases. Germline values: CDR1 SEHNR, CDR2 FQNEAQ (reference sequence). This CDR3 is 15 amino acids long. V gave up 5 bases and J gave up 5 bases; unmatched junction bases: 8. The chain's CDR3 is CASSTRQGLNEKLFF. The CDR3 nucleotides read TGTGCCAGCAGCACACGACAGGGCCTAAATGAAAAACTGTTTTTT.

The chain uses TRBV15 and TRBJ2-7; D uncertain. Germline loops: CDR1 LNHNV, CDR2 YYDKDF (reference sequence). The CDR3 spans 17 residues. V lost 0 bases to trimming and J lost 1 base, with 16 bases between them. Here the CDR3 DNA reads TGTGCCACCAGCAGAGATGTTGGCCAGCTAGTATCCTACGAGCAGTACTTC. This gives the protein CATSRDVGQLVSYEQYF.

Note on this clone: This sample includes further DNA sequences coding for the same CDR3. The V call is TRBV19, the J call TRBJ1-1; TRBD1 might be the D (6 bases). Germline V gene sequence: CDR1 LNHDA, CDR2 SQIVND (reference sequence). Trimming took 6 bases from V and 1 from J, leaving 9 bases between them. This CDR3 is 13 amino acids long. The CDR3 nucleotides read TGTGCCAGTAGCCCGACAGGGAACACTGAAGCTTTCTTT. This codes for CASSPTGNTEAFF.

DNA of the CDR3: TGTGCCAGCAGTGTCTTACTAGCGGGAATAAACAATGAGCAGTTCTTC. Translating gives CASSVLLAGINNEQFF. The chain employs TRBV27 and TRBJ2-1; 10 bases agree with TRBD2. Germline trimming cut 5 bases from V and 5 bases from J; bases unmatched to any gene: 9. The germline V gene has CDR1 MNHEY and CDR2 SMNVEV (reference sequence). The CDR3 runs to 16 residues.

A note on this clone: The identical CDR3 is also encoded by other nucleotide sequences in the sample. The gene calls are TRBV6-6 and TRBJ2-5; TRBD1 or TRBD2 may be the D gene (7 bases each). The germline V and J ends were trimmed by 6 bases and 5 bases, with 13 bases remaining between them. Germline V lookup: CDR1 MNHNY, CDR2 SVGAGI (reference sequence). This CDR3 has 13 amino acids. The CDR3 region is CASSYRGGETQYF. As DNA, the CDR3 is TGTGCCAGCAGCTACAGGGGAGGGGAGACCCAGTACTTC.

This clone was seen a handful of times. The J gene is TRBJ2-2, the V gene TRBV30; D possibly corresponds to TRBD1 (6 bases). Germline-derived CDR1 and CDR2 are GTSNPN and SVGIG (reference sequence). Trimming took 7 bases from V and 2 from J, leaving 14 bases between them. The CDR3 runs to 14 residues. Here the CDR3 DNA reads TGTGCCTTTTCCCGGGACACCAACACCGGGGAGCTGTTTTTT. It codes for CAFSRDTNTGELFF.

The CDR3 DNA sequence: TGTGCCAGCAGTGACCCGACAGGGGGCTGCTCCTACGAGCAGTACTTC. It specifies CASSDPTGGCSYEQYF. The V and J genes are TRBV6-4 and TRBJ2-7; 10 positions match TRBD1. V lost 2 bases and J lost 0; bases outside the gene matches: 4. CDR3 length: 16 residues. Germline V gene sequence: CDR1 MRHNA, CDR2 SNTAGT.

The gene calls are TRBV3-1 (or the pseudogene TRBV3-2) and TRBJ1-2; D is unclear. Germline CDR1 and CDR2: LGHDT and YNNKEL (reference sequence). V gave up 7 bases and J gave up 4 bases, with 19 bases separating them. The CDR3 is 15 residues long. CDR3 DNA: TGTGCCAGCACCCCATGGGTGGGGTACTCCTATGGCTACACCTTC. Residues: CASTPWVGYSYGYTF.

This clone was picked up one time. The V call is TRBV29-1, the J call TRBJ2-3; D is undetermined. Trimming took 4 bases from V and 4 from J, leaving 18 bases between them. The CDR3 contains 15 residues. CDR1 is SQVTM and CDR2 is ANQGSEA in the germline V gene. Written as DNA, the CDR3 is TGCAGCGTTGTGGGCTACCAGGTTGTTCCAGATACGCAGTATTTT. It specifies CSVVGYQVVPDTQYF.

The J gene is TRBJ2-1, the V gene TRBV27, with D unclear. This CDR3 is built from 14 residues. Germline loops: CDR1 MNHEY, CDR2 SMNVEV (reference sequence). Trimming took off 6 bases at V and 1 base at J, with 10 bases between the two ends. The DNA of the CDR3 is TGTGCCAGCAGCAGTTTCGGGTCCTACAATGAGCAGTTCTTC. Translating it yields CASSSFGSYNEQFF.

This chain joins TRBV4-2 and TRBJ2-7, with 9 bases lining up with TRBD1. V lost 1 base to trimming and J lost 3 bases; unmatched junction nucleotides: 13. The length of the CDR3 is 18 residues. The germline CDR1 and CDR2 sequences are LGHNA and YNFKEQ. The CDR3 here is CASSQGANLGTGNYEQYF. CDR3 coding DNA: TGTGCCAGCAGCCAAGGCGCTAACCTTGGGACAGGGAACTACGAGCAGTACTTC.

The V call is TRBV6-5, the J call TRBJ2-2; D is possibly TRBD1 (5 bases). V dropped 5 bases and J dropped 2 bases, with 9 bases sitting between them. Germline-derived CDR1 and CDR2 are MNHEY and SVGAGI. This CDR3 comprises 14 residues. The CDR3 DNA sequence: TGTGCCAGCAGTCCCGGACATAACACCGGGGAGCTGTTTTTT. Translation gives CASSPGHNTGELFF.

This chain connects TRBV6-5 to TRBJ2-6; D is unresolved. The CDR3 contains 16 residues. Germline assignment: CDR1 MNHEY and CDR2 SVGAGI. With 0 bases removed from V and 0 bases from J, the gap between germline ends came to 6 bases. CDR3 loop: CASSYSDHSGANVLTF. CDR3 DNA: TGTGCCAGCAGTTACTCCGACCACTCTGGGGCCAACGTCCTGACTTTC.

The chain employs TRBV12-5 and TRBJ1-1; tentatively, D is TRBD1 (5 bases). Germline assignment: CDR1 LGHNT and CDR2 FRNRAP. Trimming left V 2 bases short and J 4 bases short, with 11 bases between. CDR3 length: 14 residues. CDR3 protein: CASGLYPGRTEAFF. In DNA form, the CDR3 reads TGTGCTAGTGGTTTGTATCCAGGGCGCACTGAAGCTTTCTTT.

This chain joins TRBV12-3 or TRBV12-4 and TRBJ1-1, with a tentative D call TRBD1 (5 bases). This CDR3 has 13 residues. Deletions cut 6 bases from V and 4 bases from J, with 12 bases between. Written as DNA, the CDR3 is TGTGCCAGCAGGCAGGGATGGGGCACTGAAGCTTTCTTT. Its protein is CASRQGWGTEAFF.

This clone showed up just once. The chain is built from TRBV10-3 and TRBJ2-7, with a tentative D call TRBD2 (5 bases). The ends were cut back, 4 bases at V and 5 bases at J, with 15 bases in the middle. This CDR3 spans 14 amino acids. Germline V lookup: CDR1 ENHRY, CDR2 SYGVKD. CDR3 sequence: CAISGGPLPDEQYF. The CDR3 DNA sequence: TGTGCCATCAGTGGAGGGCCCCTTCCCGACGAGCAGTACTTC.

This clone was counted a single time. The chain recombines TRBV19 with TRBJ2-6; 7 positions agree with TRBD1. Germline V CDR1 and CDR2: LNHDA, SQIVND (reference sequence). J lost 2 bases, V lost 6 bases, and 4 bases had no gene match. The CDR3 is 15 residues long. CDR3 coding DNA: TGTGCCAGTAGGCATACAGGGGCTGGGGCCAACGTCCTGACTTTC. Protein sequence: CASRHTGAGANVLTF.